The 4 T cell receptor beta chains presented below share a single source sample, sequenced in a study of T cells in Graves' hyperthyroidism and ophthalmopathy. Amplification of TCR beta CDR3 regions used RNA as the template. Primed by the HTBI set, a first-round RT-PCR was run on the TCR CDR3. MiXCR, run by TCRdb on the multiplex PCR reads, gives a single entry per CDR3 protein. The repertoire has 660,000 or so distinct CDR3 sequences, less than 25% of them found once; the top ten carry 34%. The sample was blood. These receptors all stem from a man aged 25 to 40 with Graves' ophthalmopathy.

This clonotype was counted at least ten times. The chain links TRBV7-8 to TRBJ2-7; D is unresolved. Germline lookup yields CDR1 SGHVS and CDR2 FQNEAQ. The V end was cut by 1 base, the J end by 2 bases, with 6 bases between. The CDR3 contains 13 residues. The CDR3 DNA reads TGTGCCAGCAGCTTAGTGGCAGCCTACGAGCAGTACTTC. The encoded protein is CASSLVAAYEQYF.

This clonotype was found many times. V gene TRBV6-1 combines with J gene TRBJ1-2, with D tentatively TRBD1 (6 bases). This CDR3 contains 13 residues. V dropped 5 bases and J dropped 6 bases, with 13 bases sitting between them. Germline V gene data show CDR1 as MNHNS and CDR2 as SASEGT. The DNA for the CDR3 is TGTGCCAGCAGTACACCGGGACAAGATGGCTACACCTTC. Its protein product is CASSTPGQDGYTF.

This sequence joins TRBV7-9 and TRBJ2-3, with 8 positions matching TRBD2. This CDR3 is built from 16 residues. J gave up 6 bases and V 4 bases, and 12 bases lay outside the gene matches. Germline CDR1 is SEHNR and CDR2 is FQNEAQ (reference sequence). The CDR3 spells CASSSRGREGGDTQYF. CDR3 DNA: TGTGCCAGCAGCTCCCGGGGCCGGGAGGGAGGTGATACGCAGTATTTT.

Comments on this clonotype: A much larger clone lies one base from this, so it may be a read error. The V gene is TRBV28, the J gene TRBJ2-3; TRBD2 is a possible D gene (6 bases). The CDR3 has 18 amino acids. V lost 3 bases and J 0 bases, leaving 19 bases between the germline ends. CDR1 and CDR2 (germline): MDHEN, SYDVKM. CDR3 nucleotide sequence: TGTGCCAGCAGTTTCGCCACTGGCGGGATCACTAGCACAGATACGCAGTATTTT. It translates to CASSFATGGITSTDTQYF.